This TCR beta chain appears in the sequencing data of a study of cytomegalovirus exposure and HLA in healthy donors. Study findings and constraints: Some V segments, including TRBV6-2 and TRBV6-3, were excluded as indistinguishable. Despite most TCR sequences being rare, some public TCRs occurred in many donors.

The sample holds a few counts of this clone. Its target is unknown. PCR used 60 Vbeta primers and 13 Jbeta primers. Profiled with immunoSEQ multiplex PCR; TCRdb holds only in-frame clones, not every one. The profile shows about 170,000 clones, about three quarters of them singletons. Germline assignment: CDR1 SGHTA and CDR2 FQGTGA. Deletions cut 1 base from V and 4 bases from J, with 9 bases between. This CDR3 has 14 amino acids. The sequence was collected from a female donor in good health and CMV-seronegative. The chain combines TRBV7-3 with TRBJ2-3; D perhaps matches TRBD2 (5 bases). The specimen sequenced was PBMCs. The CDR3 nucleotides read TGTGCCAGCAGCTTAAATAGCGTGGCAGATACGCAGTATTTT. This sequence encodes CASSLNSVADTQYF.